This entry features one T cell receptor (beta chain) sequence. Its antigen is unknown. The TCR beta CDR3 regions underwent amplification from RNA transcripts. First-round RT-PCR relied on HTBI primers, and a second-round multiplex PCR came next. One entry per CDR3 protein, called by TCRdb with MiXCR from the multiplex PCR reads. This table has about 210,000 distinct CDR3 sequences, under 30% appearing once. This entry comes from a study of Graves' ophthalmopathy and Graves' hyperthyroidism. V was clipped by 5 bases and J by 4 bases, with 11 bases between them. Germline lookup yields CDR1 MDHEN and CDR2 SYDVKM. This CDR3 has 13 amino acids. Broader study findings: Most clonotypes expanded in thyroid above 0.001 frequency were present in blood too. It was with roughly 70% sensitivity and 72.22% specificity that the model predicted ophthalmopathy progression. Researchers report that a 13-signature model separated ophthalmopathy from stable hyperthyroidism, posting almost 90% sensitivity and about 80% specificity.

This TCR was sampled from a man between 45 and 60 years old with Graves' ophthalmopathy. The specimen was peripheral blood. The V gene is TRBV28, the J gene TRBJ2-5, with a tentative D call TRBD1 (6 bases). CDR3 amino acids: CASSQGNRETQYF. The CDR3 bases are TGTGCCAGCAGTCAGGGGAATCGAGAGACCCAGTACTTC.